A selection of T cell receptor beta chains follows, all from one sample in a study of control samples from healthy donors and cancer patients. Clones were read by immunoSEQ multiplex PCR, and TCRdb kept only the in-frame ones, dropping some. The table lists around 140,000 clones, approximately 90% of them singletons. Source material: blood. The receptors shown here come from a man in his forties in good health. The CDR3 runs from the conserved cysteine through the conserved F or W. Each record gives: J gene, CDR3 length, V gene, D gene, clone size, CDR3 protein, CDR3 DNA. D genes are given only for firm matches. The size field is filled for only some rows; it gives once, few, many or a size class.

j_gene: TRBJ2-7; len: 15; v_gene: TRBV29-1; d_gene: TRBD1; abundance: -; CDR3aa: CSVGQTGPPFYEQYF; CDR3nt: TGCAGCGTGGGACAGACAGGGCCTCCTTTTTACGAGCAGTACTTC
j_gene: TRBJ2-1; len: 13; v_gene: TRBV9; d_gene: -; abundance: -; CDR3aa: CASSGHSRPEQFF; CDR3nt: TGTGCCAGCAGCGGACATAGCCGGCCTGAGCAGTTCTTC
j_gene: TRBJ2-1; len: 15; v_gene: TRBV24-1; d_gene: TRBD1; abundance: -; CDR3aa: CATSEGQGAVAEQFF; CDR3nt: TGTGCCACCAGTGAAGGACAGGGGGCTGTCGCTGAGCAGTTCTTC
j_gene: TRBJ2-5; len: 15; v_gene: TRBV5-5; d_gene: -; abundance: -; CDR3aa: CASSLGGTDWETQYF; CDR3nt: TGTGCCAGCAGCTTGGGGGGGACTGACTGGGAGACCCAGTACTTC
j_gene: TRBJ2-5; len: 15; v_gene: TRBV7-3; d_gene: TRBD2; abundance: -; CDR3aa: CASSLNGGNQETQYF; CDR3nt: TGTGCCAGCAGCTTAAACGGGGGGAATCAAGAGACCCAGTACTTC
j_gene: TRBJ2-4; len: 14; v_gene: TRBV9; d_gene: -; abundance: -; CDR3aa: CASSVLEGAGIQYF; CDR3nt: TGTGCCAGCAGCGTACTGGAGGGGGCGGGCATTCAGTACTTC
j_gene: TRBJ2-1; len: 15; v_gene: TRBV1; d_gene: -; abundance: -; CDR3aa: CTSSQGGGPYNEQFF; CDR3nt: TGCACCAGCAGCCAAGGGGGGGGCCCCTACAATGAGCAGTTCTTC
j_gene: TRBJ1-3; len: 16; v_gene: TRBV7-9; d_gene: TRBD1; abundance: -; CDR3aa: CASSSGTGLSGNTIYF; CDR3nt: TGTGCCAGCAGCTCCGGGACAGGGCTCTCTGGAAACACCATATATTTT
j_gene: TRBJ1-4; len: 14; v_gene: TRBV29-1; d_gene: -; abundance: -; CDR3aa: CSARLSAANEKLFF; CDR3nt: TGCAGCGCCCGACTGTCTGCGGCTAATGAAAAACTGTTTTTT
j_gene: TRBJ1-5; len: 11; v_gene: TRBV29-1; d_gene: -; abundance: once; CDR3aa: CSAREDQPQHF; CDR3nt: TGCAGCGCCAGGGAGGATCAGCCCCAGCATTTT
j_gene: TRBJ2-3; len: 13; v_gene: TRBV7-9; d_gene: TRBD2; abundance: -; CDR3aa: CASSLSGADTQYF; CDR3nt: TGTGCCAGCAGCTTGAGCGGGGCAGATACGCAGTATTTT
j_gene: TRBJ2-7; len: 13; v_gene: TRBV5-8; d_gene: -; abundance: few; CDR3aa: CASSRTGAYEQYF; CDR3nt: TGTGCCAGCAGTCGGACTGGGGCCTACGAGCAGTACTTC
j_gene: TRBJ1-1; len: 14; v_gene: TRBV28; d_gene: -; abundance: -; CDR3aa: CASSFLLGNTEAFF; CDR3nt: TGTGCCAGCAGTTTTTTACTGGGTAACACTGAAGCTTTCTTT
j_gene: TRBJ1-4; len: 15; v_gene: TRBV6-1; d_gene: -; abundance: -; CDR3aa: CASSDAGTDNEKLFF; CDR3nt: TGTGCCAGCAGTGACGCCGGGACGGATAATGAAAAACTGTTTTTT
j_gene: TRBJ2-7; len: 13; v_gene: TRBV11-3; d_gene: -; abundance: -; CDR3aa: CASSLGPQREQYF; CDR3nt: TGTGCCAGCAGCCTCGGACCTCAGCGGGAGCAGTACTTC
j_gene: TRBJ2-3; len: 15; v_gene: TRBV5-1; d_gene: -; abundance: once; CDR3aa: CASSSAGTITDTQYF; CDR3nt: TGCGCCAGCAGCTCGGCCGGGACCATCACAGATACGCAGTATTTT
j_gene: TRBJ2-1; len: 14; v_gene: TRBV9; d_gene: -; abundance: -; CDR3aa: CASSVVSSYNEQFF; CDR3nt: TGTGCCAGCAGCGTAGTATCAAGCTACAATGAGCAGTTCTTC
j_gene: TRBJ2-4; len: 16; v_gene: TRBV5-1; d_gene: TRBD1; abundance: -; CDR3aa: CASSLSGGSDKNIQYF; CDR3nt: TGCGCCAGCAGCTTGTCAGGGGGCTCGGACAAAAACATTCAGTACTTC
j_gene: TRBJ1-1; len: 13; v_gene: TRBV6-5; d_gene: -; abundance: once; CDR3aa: CASSYSVNTEAFF; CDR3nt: TGTGCCAGCAGTTACTCTGTGAACACTGAAGCTTTCTTT
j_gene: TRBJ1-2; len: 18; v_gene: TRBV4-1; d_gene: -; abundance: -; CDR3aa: CASSQVPHPNRVAGGYTF; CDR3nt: TGCGCCAGCAGCCAAGTACCACACCCTAACAGGGTCGCGGGAGGCTACACCTTC
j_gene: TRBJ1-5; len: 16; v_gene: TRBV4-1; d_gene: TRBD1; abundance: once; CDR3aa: CASSQLVRQGDQPQHF; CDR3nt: TGCGCCAGCAGCCAACTAGTTAGACAGGGAGATCAGCCCCAGCATTTT
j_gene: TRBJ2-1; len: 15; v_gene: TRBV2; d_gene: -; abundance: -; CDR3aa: CASRVQQSSYNEQFF; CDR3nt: TGTGCCAGCAGGGTACAGCAGAGCTCCTACAATGAGCAGTTCTTC
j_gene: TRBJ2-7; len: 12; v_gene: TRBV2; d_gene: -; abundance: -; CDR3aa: CASSQGISEQYF; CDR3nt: TGTGCCAGCAGCCAAGGTATTTCCGAGCAGTACTTC
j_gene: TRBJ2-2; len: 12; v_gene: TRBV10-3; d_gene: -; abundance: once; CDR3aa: CANRPDTGELFF; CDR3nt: TGTGCCAACAGGCCAGACACCGGGGAGCTGTTTTTT
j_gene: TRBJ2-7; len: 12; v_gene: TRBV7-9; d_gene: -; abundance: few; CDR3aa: CASSFTGYEQYF; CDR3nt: TGTGCCAGCAGCTTTACGGGATACGAGCAGTACTTC
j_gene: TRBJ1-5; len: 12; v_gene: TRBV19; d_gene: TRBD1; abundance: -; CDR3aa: CATNDRAQPQHF; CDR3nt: TGTGCCACTAACGACAGGGCCCAGCCCCAGCATTTT
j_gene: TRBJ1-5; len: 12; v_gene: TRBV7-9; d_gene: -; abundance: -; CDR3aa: CASSLEGQPQHF; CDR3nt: TGTGCCAGCAGCTTGGAGGGTCAGCCCCAGCATTTT
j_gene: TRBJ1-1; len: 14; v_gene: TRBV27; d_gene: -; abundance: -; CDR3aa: CASSPRQATTEAFF; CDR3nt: TGTGCCAGCAGTCCGAGACAGGCGACCACTGAAGCTTTCTTT
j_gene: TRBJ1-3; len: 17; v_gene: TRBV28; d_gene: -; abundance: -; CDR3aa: CASSRAPPGFTGNTIYF; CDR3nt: TGTGCCAGCAGTCGAGCCCCCCCGGGTTTCACTGGAAACACCATATATTTT
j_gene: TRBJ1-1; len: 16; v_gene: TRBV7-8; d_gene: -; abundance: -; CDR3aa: CASSTEEYGTPTEAFF; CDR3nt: TGTGCCAGCAGCACAGAGGAATATGGGACCCCCACTGAAGCTTTCTTT
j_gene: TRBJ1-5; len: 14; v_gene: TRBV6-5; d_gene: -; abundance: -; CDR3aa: CASVRGAADQPQHF; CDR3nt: TGTGCCAGCGTGAGGGGGGCGGCCGATCAGCCCCAGCATTTT
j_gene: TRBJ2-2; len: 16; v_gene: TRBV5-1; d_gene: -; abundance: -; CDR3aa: CASSPGGGVHTGELFF; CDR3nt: TGCGCCAGCAGCCCGGGGGGCGGGGTCCACACCGGGGAGCTGTTTTTT
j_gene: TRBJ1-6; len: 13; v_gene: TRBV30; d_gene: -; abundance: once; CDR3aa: CAWDGTKGSPLHF; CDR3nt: TGTGCCTGGGATGGGACGAAGGGTTCACCCCTCCACTTT
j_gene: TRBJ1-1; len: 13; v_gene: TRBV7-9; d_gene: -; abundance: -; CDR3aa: CASSLRGGTEAFF; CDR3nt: TGTGCCAGCAGCTTACGGGGGGGCACTGAAGCTTTCTTT
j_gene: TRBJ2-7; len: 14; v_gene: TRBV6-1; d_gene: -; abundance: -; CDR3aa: CASSEVPNSYEQYF; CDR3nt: TGTGCCAGCAGTGAAGTTCCTAACTCCTACGAGCAGTACTTC
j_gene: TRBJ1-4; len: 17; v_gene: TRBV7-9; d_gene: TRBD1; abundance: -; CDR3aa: CASSLVVTGTGREKLFF; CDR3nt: TGTGCCAGCAGCTTGGTCGTCACAGGGACAGGTCGTGAAAAACTGTTTTTT
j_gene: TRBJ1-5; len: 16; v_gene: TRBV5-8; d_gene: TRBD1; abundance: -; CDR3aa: CASSLGTGGLSQPQHF; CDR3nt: TGTGCCAGCAGCTTGGGGACAGGGGGCTTAAGTCAGCCCCAGCATTTT
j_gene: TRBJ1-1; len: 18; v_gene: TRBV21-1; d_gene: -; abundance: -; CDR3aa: CASSPAGAGGYWSTEAFF; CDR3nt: TGTGCCAGCAGCCCTGCGGGCGCAGGGGGGTATTGGAGCACTGAAGCTTTCTTT
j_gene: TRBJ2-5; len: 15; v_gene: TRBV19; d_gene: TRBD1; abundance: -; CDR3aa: CASRIGTGALETQYF; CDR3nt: TGTGCCAGTAGAATCGGGACAGGGGCATTAGAGACCCAGTACTTC
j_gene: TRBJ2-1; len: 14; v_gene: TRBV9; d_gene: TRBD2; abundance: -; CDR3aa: CASSGRLALNEQFF; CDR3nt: TGTGCCAGCAGCGGCAGACTAGCCCTCAATGAGCAGTTCTTC
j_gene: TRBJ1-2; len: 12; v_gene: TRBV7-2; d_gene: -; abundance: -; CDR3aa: CASSQEGYGYTF; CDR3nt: TGTGCCAGCAGCCAAGAGGGATATGGCTACACCTTC
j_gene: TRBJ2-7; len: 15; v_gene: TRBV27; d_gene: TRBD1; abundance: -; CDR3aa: CASSSPGQGAYEQYF; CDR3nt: TGTGCCAGCAGTTCGCCGGGACAGGGGGCTTACGAGCAGTACTTC
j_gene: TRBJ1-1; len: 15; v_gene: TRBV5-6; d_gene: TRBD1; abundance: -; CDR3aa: CASSKGDRLNTEAFF; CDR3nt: TGTGCCAGCAGCAAGGGGGACAGATTGAACACTGAAGCTTTCTTT
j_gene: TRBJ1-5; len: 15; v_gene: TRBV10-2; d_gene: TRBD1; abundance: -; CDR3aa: CASSELLRGQQPQHF; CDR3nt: TGCGCCAGCAGTGAGTTACTGAGGGGGCAACAGCCCCAGCATTTT
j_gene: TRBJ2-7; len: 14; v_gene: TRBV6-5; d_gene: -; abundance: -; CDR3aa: CASSYQAVSYEQYF; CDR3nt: TGTGCCAGCAGTTATCAGGCAGTATCCTACGAGCAGTACTTC
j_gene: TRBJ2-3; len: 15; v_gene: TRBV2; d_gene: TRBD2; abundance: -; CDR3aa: CASSEGASGGDTQYF; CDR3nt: TGTGCCAGCAGTGAGGGAGCTAGCGGTGGAGATACGCAGTATTTT
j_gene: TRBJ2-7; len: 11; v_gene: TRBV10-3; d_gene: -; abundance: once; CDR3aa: CAISESDGQYF; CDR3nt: TGTGCCATCAGTGAGTCCGATGGGCAGTACTTC
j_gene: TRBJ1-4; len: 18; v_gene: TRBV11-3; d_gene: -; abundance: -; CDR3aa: CASSLGQVRFATNEKLFF; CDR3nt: TGTGCCAGCAGCCTCGGGCAGGTTCGATTCGCAACTAATGAAAAACTGTTTTTT
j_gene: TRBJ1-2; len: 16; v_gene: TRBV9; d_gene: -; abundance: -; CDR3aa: CASSAEWDVGAGGYTF; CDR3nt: TGTGCCAGCAGCGCCGAGTGGGACGTCGGGGCAGGAGGCTACACCTTC
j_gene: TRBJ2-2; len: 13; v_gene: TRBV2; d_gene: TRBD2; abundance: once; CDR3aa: CASNSGGTGELFF; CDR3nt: TGTGCCAGCAATAGCGGGGGCACCGGGGAGCTGTTTTTT
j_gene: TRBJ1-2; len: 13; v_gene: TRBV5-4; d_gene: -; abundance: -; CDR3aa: CASSFEGRKGYTF; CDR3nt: TGTGCCAGCAGCTTTGAGGGGAGAAAGGGCTACACCTTC
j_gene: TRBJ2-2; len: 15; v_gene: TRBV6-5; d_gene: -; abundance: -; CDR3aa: CASSLGVRATGELFF; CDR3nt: TGTGCCAGCAGTTTAGGGGTGAGGGCCACCGGGGAGCTGTTTTTT
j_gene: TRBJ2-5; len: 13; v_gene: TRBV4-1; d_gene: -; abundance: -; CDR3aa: CASSRVGGETQYF; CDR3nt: TGCGCCAGCAGCCGCGTGGGGGGAGAGACCCAGTACTTC
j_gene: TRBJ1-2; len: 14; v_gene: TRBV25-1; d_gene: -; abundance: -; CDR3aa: CASSDRAGDYGYTF; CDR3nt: TGTGCCAGCAGTGATAGAGCCGGTGACTATGGCTACACCTTC
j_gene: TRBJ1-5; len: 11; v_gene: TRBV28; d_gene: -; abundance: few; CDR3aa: CASSFNQPQHF; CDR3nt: TGTGCCAGCAGTTTCAATCAGCCCCAGCATTTT
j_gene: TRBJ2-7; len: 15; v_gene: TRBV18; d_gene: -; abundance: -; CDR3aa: CASSPTRGYSYEQYF; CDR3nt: TGTGCCAGCTCACCAACGCGCGGATACTCCTACGAGCAGTACTTC
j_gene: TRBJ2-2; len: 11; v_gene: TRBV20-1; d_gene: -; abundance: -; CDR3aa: CSATSTGELFF; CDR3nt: TGCAGTGCTACCAGCACCGGGGAGCTGTTTTTT